The 10 T cell receptor beta chains in this list originate from one sample, sequenced in a study of T cell clusters in autoimmune cytopenias. One tube held mixed TRB-A and TRB-B primer pools for touch-down PCR. TCRdb reanalyzed the multiplex PCR reads, giving one entry per CDR3 protein sequence and no DNA. Its listing shows about 7,500 distinct CDR3 sequences. TRB amplification used around 0.25 ug of peripheral blood genomic DNA. The sample consisted of peripheral blood. These receptors all come from a human donor with an autoimmune cytopenia or autoimmune hepatitis (not recorded which).

The V gene is TRBV5-4, the J gene TRBJ1-5. This CDR3 comprises 16 residues. Germline loops: CDR1 SGHNT, CDR2 YYREEE (reference sequence). The CDR3 protein is CASSLGPRAANQPQHF.

This clonotype registers medium-sized by frequency. The chain uses TRBV6-5 and TRBJ2-7. Looked up from germline, CDR1 is MNHEY and CDR2 is SVGAGI. This CDR3 has 15 amino acids. This CDR3 is CASSEVRQGPYEQYF.

This clonotype is labeled medium-sized (0.01 to 0.1%) based on frequency. This chain uses TRBV27 with TRBJ2-7; there is no DNA to check the TCRdb D call of TRBD2. Germline V lookup: CDR1 MNHEY, CDR2 SMNVEV (reference sequence). The CDR3 length is 14 residues. The CDR3 is CASRGLAKSYEQYF.

This clonotype is called medium-sized based on its frequency. V is TRBV6-2 or TRBV6-3 and J is TRBJ2-2; with no DNA, the TCRdb D assignment of TRBD2 cannot be verified. CDR3 length: 15 amino acids. In germline, CDR1 is MNHEY, CDR2 SVGEGT. CDR3 sequence reads: CASSWTSGRSGELFF.

The gene calls are TRBV5-6 and TRBJ2-7. Germline lookup yields CDR1 SGHDT and CDR2 YYEEEE. The CDR3 spans 14 residues. Here the CDR3 reads CASSLGLGGYEQYF.

This chain uses TRBV7-2 with TRBJ1-4. Germline V gives CDR1 SGHTA, CDR2 FQGNSA. The CDR3 is 13 residues long. The CDR3 sequence: CASSLVVATGLFF.

In terms of frequency, this clonotype is medium-sized (0.01 to 0.1%). This sequence joins TRBV6-2 or TRBV6-3 and TRBJ2-1; TCRdb gives TRBD1 as the D gene, but with no DNA this cannot be confirmed. Germline CDR1 MNHEY, CDR2 SVGEGT. The length of the CDR3 is 15 residues. CDR3 sequence: CASSLRDQNYNEQFF.

The chain couples TRBV20-1 to TRBJ1-6; the TCRdb call, TRBD1, lacks DNA for checking. Germline loops: CDR1 DFQATT, CDR2 SNEGSKA (reference sequence). This CDR3 region has 14 residues. The CDR3 sequence is CSASAGTKNSPLHF.

Frequency places this clonotype as medium-sized. The rearrangement joins TRBV7-4 to TRBJ2-2; TCRdb selects TRBD1, and the lack of DNA leaves this call unchecked. Per the germline V gene, CDR1 is SGHVT and CDR2 is SQSDAQ. This CDR3 has 15 residues. The CDR3 protein is CASSLGTGNTGELFF.

In terms of frequency, this clonotype is medium-sized. The chain combines TRBV24-1 with TRBJ2-5; TCRdb names TRBD2, which stays unverified in the absence of DNA. Germline lookup yields CDR1 KGHDR and CDR2 SFDVKD. The CDR3 has 13 residues. The CDR3 here is CATSDGPQETQYF.